Sequencing of this T cell receptor (beta chain) was carried out in a study of shared clonotypes between healthy human individuals. Whole-study context: Donor composition was a couple of women and a few men, aged 18 to 49.

Regarding this clone: The antigen is not known.

Study-level results: Memory subsets generally showed smaller estimated richness than naive subsets did. Blood was the sole source, and tissue repertoires probably differ.

Sorted-subset replicate PCR reactions were performed with approximately 180 ng DNA, corresponding to some 32,000 T cell genomes. Assay used: immunoSEQ multiplex PCR; TCRdb lists only in-frame clones, some missing. The sample has under 2.5 million clones; less than 95% are singletons. The sample consisted of naive CD4+ T cells from PBMCs. Documented subset: CD45RA+ positively selected. The sequence was obtained from a man aged 18 to 29 in good health. Some clones in this sample may be carry-over from other donors' samples.

CDR3 sequence (DNA): TGCGCCAGCAGCCGGACTAGTTTAGATACGCAGTATTTT. Its translation: CASSRTSLDTQYF. The chain couples TRBV4-3 to TRBJ2-3; 7 bases are shared with TRBD2. Trimming took 4 bases from V and 5 from J; bases not matched to a gene: 3. Germline CDR1 and CDR2: LGHNA and YSLEER. CDR3 length equals 13 residues.